The 27 T cell receptor beta chains given below trace back to one sample, sequenced in a study of cytomegalovirus exposure and HLA in healthy donors. 60 Vbeta and 13 Jbeta primers were used in PCR. TCRdb keeps only in-frame clones here, not all; method: immunoSEQ multiplex PCR. The sample has about 160,000 clones; 84% are singletons. The sequenced sample was PBMCs. Receptor source: a man over 45 in good health and CMV-seropositive.

This sequence joins TRBV5-4 and TRBJ1-6; D gene uncertain. The CDR3 totals 15 residues. Trimming stripped 1 base from V and 5 bases from J, with 10 bases between. CDR1 and CDR2 from the germline V gene are SGHNT and YYREEE (reference sequence). The CDR3 here is CASSLWSGHNSPLHF. The CDR3 nucleotides are TGTGCCAGCAGCTTGTGGTCAGGTCATAATTCACCCCTCCACTTT.

This sequence joins TRBV5-1 and TRBJ2-5; maybe TRBD2 (6 bases). V lost 4 bases and J lost 2, with 15 bases in between. Germline V CDR1 and CDR2: SGHRS, YFSETQ. CDR3 length equals 15 residues. CDR3 in DNA: TGCGCCAGCAGCCTTGGGGGACTGACACAAGAGACCCAGTACTTC. Its translation is CASSLGGLTQETQYF.

The chain has TRBV30 and TRBJ2-1; D may be TRBD2 (6 bases). Germline assignment: CDR1 GTSNPN and CDR2 SVGIG (reference sequence). Trimming left V 5 bases short and J 7 bases short, with 18 bases between. This CDR3 contains 14 residues. CDR3 region: CAWGSGQGINEQFF. The DNA for the CDR3 is TGTGCCTGGGGTAGCGGCCAGGGCATTAATGAGCAGTTCTTC. Supplemented by reference TRBV30 and TRBJ2-1, the full variable domain reads SQTIHQWPATLVQPVGSPLSLECTVEGTSNPNLYWYRQAAGRGLQLLFYSVGIGQISSEVPQNLSASRPQDRQFILSSKKLLLSDSGFYLCAWGSGQGINEQFFGPGTRLTVL.

This chain connects TRBV5-1 to TRBJ2-2; no reliable D call. The CDR3 is made up of 13 amino acids. Trimming took 0 bases from V and 4 from J, leaving 4 bases between them. Germline lookup yields CDR1 SGHRS and CDR2 YFSETQ. DNA of the CDR3: TGCGCCAGCAGCTTGGACGGCACCGGGGAGCTGTTTTTT. It translates to CASSLDGTGELFF. Variable domain in full (rest from reference TRBV5-1 and TRBJ2-2): KAGVTQTPRYLIKTRGQQVTLSCSPISGHRSVSWYQQTPGQGLQFLFEYFSETQRNKGNFPGRFSGRQFSNSRSEMNVSTLELGDSALYLCASSLDGTGELFFGEGSRLTVL.

With respect to this clone: One end of the junction does not line up with germline, which may come from a read error. The V gene is TRBV7-9, the J gene TRBJ1-1; D call uncertain. CDR1 is SEHNR, CDR2 FQNEAQ, per germline (reference sequence). The CDR3 totals 16 residues. The CDR3 region has the DNA TGTTCCAGCAGCCCACCCGAGGGTTACATGAACACTGAAGCTTTCTTT. Residues: CSSSPPEGYMNTEAFF. Drawing the rest from reference TRBV7-9 and TRBJ1-1, the complete variable domain is DTGVSQNPRHKITKRGQNVTFRCDPISEHNRLYWYRQTLGQGPEFLTYFQNEAQLEKSRLLSDRFSAERPKGSFSTLEIQRTEQGDSAMYLCSSSPPEGYMNTEAFFGQGTRLTVV.

This clone was counted a few times. The V and J genes are TRBV5-1 and TRBJ2-7; 8 bases align to TRBD1. The CDR3 runs to 15 residues. Per the germline V gene, CDR1 is SGHRS and CDR2 is YFSETQ. Trimming at V came to 0 bases and at J to 1 base, leaving 3 bases not matched to a gene. CDR3 bases: TGCGCCAGCAGCTTGGGACAGGGGCATTCCTACGAGCAGTACTTC. Translating gives CASSLGQGHSYEQYF. The complete variable domain, with remaining parts taken from reference TRBV5-1 and TRBJ2-7, reads KAGVTQTPRYLIKTRGQQVTLSCSPISGHRSVSWYQQTPGQGLQFLFEYFSETQRNKGNFPGRFSGRQFSNSRSEMNVSTLELGDSALYLCASSLGQGHSYEQYFGPGTRLTVT.

With regard to this clone: The junction and the germline gene differ at one end; a read error may be behind it. The V call is TRBV11-2, the J call TRBJ1-2; no reliable D call. The germline V gene encodes CDR1 SGHAT and CDR2 FQNNGV. The CDR3 sequence is 14 residues long. The CDR3 reads CASSLVSGNYVYTF. The CDR3 nucleotides are TGTGCCAGCAGCTTAGTTTCCGGGAACTATGTCTACACCTTC.

The chain recombines TRBV18 with TRBJ2-6; D is uncertain. Germline values: CDR1 KGHSH, CDR2 LQKENI. Between the trimmed V and J ends, which lost 1 base and 0 bases, there was a span of 19 bases. The CDR3 sequence is 20 residues long. In DNA, the CDR3 is TGTGCCAGCTCACCACTTAGTACACAGCTGATCCCCTCTGGGGCCAACGTCCTGACTTTC. Protein: CASSPLSTQLIPSGANVLTF.

V usage is TRBV7-2 and J usage is TRBJ2-3, with a possible D match to TRBD1 (6 bases). Deletions cut 5 bases from V and 4 bases from J, with 16 bases between. Germline V lookup: CDR1 SGHTA, CDR2 FQGNSA. The CDR3 extends over 15 amino acids. The CDR3 protein is CASSLQYRVADTQYF. CDR3 DNA: TGTGCCAGCAGCCTCCAATACAGGGTTGCAGATACGCAGTATTTT.

This clone was counted between two and nine times. The rearrangement joins TRBV7-6 to TRBJ2-7; the D gene is possibly TRBD1 (5 bases). This CDR3 has 12 residues. Germline CDR1 SGHVS, CDR2 FNYEAQ. V lost 0 bases and J lost 5, with 5 bases in between. The CDR3: CASSLAGDEQYF. As DNA, the CDR3 is TGTGCCAGCAGCTTAGCAGGGGACGAGCAGTACTTC.

This clone was detected a few times. The chain carries TRBV30 and TRBJ2-3; D remains unclear. CDR1 GTSNPN and CDR2 SVGIG come from the germline V gene (reference sequence). This CDR3 region has 12 residues. With 2 bases removed from V and 0 bases from J, the gap between germline ends came to 3 bases. CDR3 loop: CAWSSSTDTQYF. The CDR3, as DNA: TGTGCCTGGAGTTCTAGCACAGATACGCAGTATTTT.

The gene calls are TRBV11-2 and TRBJ2-1; possible D gene TRBD1, 6 bases. Per germline, CDR1 SGHAT and CDR2 FQNNGV. The V end was cut by 6 bases, the J end by 7 bases, with 19 bases between. The CDR3 covers 15 residues. CDR3 DNA sequence: TGTGCCAGCAGTGTGGCCAGGGGCAAGGGGAATGAGCAGTTCTTC. Translation: CASSVARGKGNEQFF.

This sequence joins TRBV5-5 and TRBJ2-7; 7 bases agree with TRBD1. Unmatched junction bases numbered 8, after V lost 4 bases and J lost 4 bases. This CDR3 comprises 14 residues. Germline V gives CDR1 SGHKS, CDR2 YYEKEE (reference sequence). Here the CDR3 reads CASSPQTGFYEQYV. CDR3 bases: TGTGCCAGCAGCCCGCAGACAGGGTTTTACGAGCAGTACGTC.

The CDR3 coding sequence is TGCGCCAGCAGCCCCGGGACATTGAACACTGAAGCTTTCTTT. Its translation is CASSPGTLNTEAFF. The chain is built from TRBV5-1 and TRBJ1-1, with TRBD1 as a possible D gene (6 bases). CDR1 is SGHRS and CDR2 is YFSETQ in the germline V gene. The germline V and J ends were trimmed by 4 bases and 0 bases, with 10 bases remaining between them. This CDR3 has 14 amino acids.

The chain uses TRBV19 and TRBJ1-1; the D gene is possibly TRBD1 (5 bases). This CDR3 region has 13 residues. CDR1 and CDR2 (germline): LNHDA, SQIVND (reference sequence). V was cut by 6 bases and J by 4 bases, with 12 bases left in between. CDR3 DNA: TGTGCCAGTAGCCCAGGAGGGGTCACTGAAGCTTTCTTT. As protein: CASSPGGVTEAFF.

This clone was recorded once. The V call is TRBV6-6, the J call TRBJ2-7; the D gene is possibly TRBD2 (6 bases). Germline V gives CDR1 MNHNY, CDR2 SVGAGI (reference sequence). The CDR3 runs 16 residues. V gave up 2 bases and J gave up 7 bases, with 21 bases separating them. CDR3 nucleotides: TGTGCCAGCAGTTACGCCTTGGGACTGACATTCGGTGAGCAGTACTTC. Its protein is CASSYALGLTFGEQYF.

This CDR3 is CSVEDLGEGTQYF. The CDR3 bases are TGCAGCGTTGAAGATCTAGGGGAGGGGACCCAGTACTTC. This rearrangement joins TRBV29-1 to TRBJ2-5, with 7 bases fitting TRBD2. Germline loops: CDR1 SQVTM, CDR2 ANQGSEA. The CDR3 runs to 13 residues. Germline trimming cut 0 bases from V and 7 bases from J; bases unmatched to any gene: 5.

The chain couples TRBV30 to TRBJ2-7, with 16 bases matching TRBD2. This CDR3 comprises 17 residues. J was trimmed by 0 bases and V by 1 base; bases with no gene match: 3. Germline CDR1 GTSNPN, CDR2 SVGIG (reference sequence). The CDR3: CAWSAGLAGGSSYEQYV. The CDR3 DNA reads as TGTGCCTGGAGTGCGGGACTAGCGGGAGGGAGCTCCTACGAGCAGTACGTC.

The chain carries TRBV27 and TRBJ2-1, with TRBD2 matching over 12 bases. Germline V gene data show CDR1 as MNHEY and CDR2 as SMNVEV (reference sequence). The CDR3 totals 15 residues. V shed 7 bases, J shed 5 bases, and the junction held 6 bases outside the gene matches. Written as DNA, the CDR3 is TGTGCCAGCACCCCCGGGACTAGCGGGCACAATGAGCAGTTCTTC. Translation: CASTPGTSGHNEQFF.

This chain connects TRBV4-1 to TRBJ2-1, with TRBD2 matching over 8 bases. This CDR3 region has 14 residues. Per germline, CDR1 MGHRA and CDR2 YSYEKL. The V and J ends lost 0 bases and 10 bases, in that order; junction bases with no gene match: 5. The CDR3 DNA reads as TGCGCCAGCAGCCAAGAGGGGGCGGGGGGCGAGCAGTTCTTC. Translated, it gives CASSQEGAGGEQFF.

This sequence joins TRBV7-8 and TRBJ2-3; the D gene is possibly TRBD2 (6 bases). This CDR3 has 17 amino acids. Germline CDR1 and CDR2: SGHVS and FQNEAQ. The V and J ends lost 5 bases and 2 bases respectively, with 20 bases between them. The CDR3 is CASSPATRDSYTDTQYF. The DNA of the CDR3 is TGTGCCAGCAGCCCAGCGACCCGGGACTCCTACACAGATACGCAGTATTTT.

The chain combines TRBV4-1 with TRBJ2-7, with TRBD1 identical over 10 bases. CDR1 is MGHRA and CDR2 is YSYEKL in the germline V gene. The CDR3 spans 16 residues. With 0 bases clipped from V and 3 bases from J, the junction kept 5 bases outside the gene matches. In DNA form, the CDR3 reads TGCGCCAGCAGCCAAGATAGACAGGGGGCCGTCTACGAGCAGTACTTC. It encodes CASSQDRQGAVYEQYF.

This rearrangement joins TRBV7-9 to TRBJ2-7; D call uncertain. In germline, CDR1 is SEHNR, CDR2 FQNEAQ (reference sequence). The length of the CDR3 is 15 residues. The V end lost 4 bases, the J end lost 6 bases, and 19 bases lay between the germline ends. The CDR3 spells CASSSERGGSVEQYV. CDR3 nucleotides: TGTGCCAGCAGCTCGGAGCGAGGCGGATCGGTCGAGCAGTACGTC.

The chain employs TRBV11-2 and TRBJ1-1; unclear D gene. CDR3 size: 16 residues. Germline V gives CDR1 SGHAT, CDR2 FQNNGV. V was cut by 5 bases and J by 6 bases, with 22 bases left in between. In nucleotides, the CDR3 is TGTGCCAGCAGCCCAGCTCCTCCGGGTTATAACGCTGAAGCTTTCTTT. As protein: CASSPAPPGYNAEAFF.

This chain uses TRBV7-9 with TRBJ2-3, with unresolved D. This CDR3 has 13 amino acids. Trimming pared 8 bases from V and 2 bases from J, leaving 11 bases between. Germline loops: CDR1 SEHNR, CDR2 FQNEAQ (reference sequence). The CDR3 DNA sequence: TGTGCCAGCGGGCAGCTACTCACAGATACGCAGTATTTT. Its protein product is CASGQLLTDTQYF.

This chain links TRBV10-1 with TRBJ2-2; 14 bases fit TRBD2. The V gene end was trimmed by 5 bases and the J gene end by 7 bases; junction bases not matched to a gene: 9. The CDR3 is made up of 17 amino acids. Germline V lookup: CDR1 WNHNN, CDR2 SYGVQD (reference sequence). The CDR3 DNA follows: TGCGCCAGCAGTTCTGGACTAGCGGGAGGTTGGGTCGGGGAGCTGTTTTTT. Residues: CASSSGLAGGWVGELFF.

This chain joins TRBV18 and TRBJ1-5, with 8 bases lining up with TRBD1. The length of the CDR3 is 15 residues. The ends lost 4 bases at V and 5 bases at J; junction bases unmatched: 7. Per germline, CDR1 KGHSH and CDR2 LQKENI. The CDR3 loop reads CASSQDRGRDQPQHF. CDR3 bases: TGTGCCAGCTCACAAGACAGGGGCCGGGATCAGCCCCAGCATTTT.